The sequence of this TCR beta chain was determined in a study of T cell repertoires in cytomegalovirus infection (dated by TCRdb to the late 2010s). General notes on the study: The peptide stimulations were aimed at well-studied HLA-B-restricted epitopes as well as recently identified HLA-C-restricted CMV epitopes, whose presentation resists viral immunomodulation. Donor HLA type was relevant to the analysis, because carriage of CMV infection together with the matching HLA type was indicated by public TCR beta signatures. Beyond this particular receptor, the publication reports: In the ex vivo response, HLA-C-restricted CMV-specific TCR beta clonotypes were dominant, and in two of eight donors the single most frequent clonotype came from this HLA-C-restricted group. In both this cohort and an independent roughly 400-donor cohort, the cumulative frequency of public TCR beta family members distinguished carriers of CMV infection plus the relevant HLA type.

This sample's treatment or condition label indicates: in vitro stimulation with specific CMV peptide epitopes to enrich CMV-specific T cells. The data were produced on an Illumina HiSeq 1500. Clones were called with MiXCR by TCRdb after fastp trimmed the public reads at Q25, and only in-frame beta chains were retained. A single entry per CDR3 protein holds the most common genes and DNA from its merged rows. The sample table records more than 110,000 distinct CDR3 sequences; approximately 30% of these occur just once. Roughly half of the sample comes from the top ten. Worth noting for this clonotype: Its antigen remains unidentified. No base quality values were provided; no much bigger clone lies one nucleotide off.

The TCR originated in a human donor in good health (CMV status not recorded). Some clones in this sample may be carry-over from other donors' samples. The sequencing used CD8+ T cells from cultured PBMCs, collected from culture after CMV antigen stimulation.

The DNA sequence is TGTGCCAGCAAATGGACTAGCTCCTACAATGAGCAGTTCTTC. Its protein is CASKWTSSYNEQFF. This sequence uses TRBV2 and TRBJ2-1, with TRBD2 matching 7 junction bases. Taken from cysteine to phenylalanine, the CDR3 has 14 residues. The entry retains the CDR3 DNA only, 42 bases that are in frame from base 1. Trimming removed 7 bases from V and 0 bases from J; the gene matches leave 3 bases unexplained. CDR1 and CDR2 (SNHLY, FYNNEI) derive from the germline V gene.